The clone carrying this T cell receptor beta chain was seen a few times. No antigen is known for it. These data come from a study of post-analysis software for immune sequencing data. The length of the CDR3 is 16 residues. V lost 2 bases and J lost 2, with 16 bases in between. Study-wide results and limits: People with multiple sclerosis had a significantly lower normalized Chao1 diversity than controls did. Patients carried a handful of TRBV segments more frequently than controls did, and TRBV5-6, TRBV5-1 and TRBV20-1 were among them.

TCR beta cDNA libraries included unique molecular identifiers. TCRdb called the PCR reads again in MiXCR, with one record for every CDR3 protein. In the table there are about 770,000 distinct CDR3 sequences, 35% to 55% of which are singletons. The sample consisted of blood. The source of this sequence is a girl aged 10-17 years with multiple sclerosis. The rearrangement joins TRBV12-3 or TRBV12-4 to TRBJ2-7; TRBD1 is a possible D gene (6 bases). In DNA form, the CDR3 reads TGTGCCAGCAGTTTAAGCTCCCGGGACAAAACCTACGAGCAGTACTTC. Amino acids: CASSLSSRDKTYEQYF.